The 25 T cell receptor beta chains below come from one sample, sequenced in a study of somatic mutations in cytotoxic T cells in rheumatoid arthritis. Profiling relied on immunoSEQ multiplex PCR, and the TCRdb table lists in-frame clones only, not all of them. The data contain tens of thousands of clones, roughly 82% of them singletons. Sequencing used CD8+ T cells sorted from blood. The receptors here all came from a man over 45 in good health.

The chain joins TRBV27 to TRBJ2-7, with 7 bases that match TRBD1. The CDR3 covers 12 residues. Germline V gives CDR1 MNHEY, CDR2 SMNVEV (reference sequence). J gave up 6 bases and V 3 bases, and 2 bases lay outside the gene matches. CDR3 nucleotide sequence: TGTGCCAGCAGTTTCCCAGGGGGCGAGCAGTACTTC. Protein sequence: CASSFPGGEQYF.

This chain links TRBV11-3 with TRBJ2-3, with TRBD1 as a possible D gene (7 bases). The CDR3 sequence is 14 residues long. Germline lookup yields CDR1 SGHNT and CDR2 YENEEA. The ends were cut back, 4 bases at V and 5 bases at J, with 13 bases in the middle. CDR3 sequence: CASSSLRGVDTQYF. The CDR3 bases are TGTGCCAGCAGCTCCCTCAGGGGGGTAGATACGCAGTATTTT. Together with reference TRBV11-3 and TRBJ2-3, the CDR3 gives the full variable domain: EAGVVQSPRYKIIEKKQPVAFWCNPISGHNTLYWYLQNLGQGPELLIRYENEEAVDDSQLPKDRFSAERLKGVDSTLKIQPAELGDSAVYLCASSSLRGVDTQYFGPGTRLTVL.

This clone was detected once. This chain joins TRBV5-1 and TRBJ2-4; D gene ambiguous. Looked up from germline, CDR1 is SGHRS and CDR2 is YFSETQ. The CDR3 contains 15 residues. Trimming pared 4 bases from V and 1 base from J, leaving 12 bases between. In DNA, the CDR3 is TGCGCCAGCAGCCCAGGCGTCGATGCCAAAAACATTCAGTACTTC. Translated, it gives CASSPGVDAKNIQYF.

The chain uses TRBV4-1 and TRBJ2-7; D may be TRBD1 (6 bases). V was cut by 1 base and J by 3 bases, with 10 bases left in between. The CDR3 sequence is 14 residues long. The germline V gene has CDR1 MGHRA and CDR2 YSYEKL. In DNA form, the CDR3 reads TGCGCCAGCAGCCAAGGGGACACTTTCTACGAGCAGTACTTC. It specifies CASSQGDTFYEQYF.

V usage is TRBV9 and J usage is TRBJ2-1; 7 bases fit TRBD2. Germline CDR1 and CDR2: SGDLS and YYNGEE. The J segment lost 6 bases and the V segment lost 3 bases, leaving 9 bases of the junction unmatched. This CDR3 comprises 15 residues. Written as DNA, the CDR3 is TGTGCCAGCAGCGGCAGCGGGACTATTCCCAATGAGCAGTTCTTC. This encodes CASSGSGTIPNEQFF.

The rearrangement uses TRBV29-1 and TRBJ1-1, with D unclear. This CDR3 is built from 14 residues. V shed 3 bases and J shed 1 base, with 12 bases lying between them. Germline CDR1 and CDR2: SQVTM and ANQGSEA. CDR3 coding DNA: TGCAGCGTTGAGTTGGTTTACCAGAACACTGAAGCTTTCTTT. It yields the protein CSVELVYQNTEAFF.

The chain links TRBV5-5 to TRBJ1-2, with D maybe TRBD1 (6 bases). The V end lost 0 bases, the J end lost 6 bases, and 15 bases lay between the germline ends. The CDR3 extends over 15 amino acids. Per the germline V gene, CDR1 is SGHKS and CDR2 is YYEKEE (reference sequence). CDR3 amino acids: CASSLVAGDGDGYTF. For the CDR3, the DNA is TGTGCCAGCAGCTTGGTGGCAGGGGACGGGGATGGCTACACCTTC.

The chain has TRBV6-1 and TRBJ2-2; tentatively, D is TRBD1 (6 bases). Looked up from germline, CDR1 is MNHNS and CDR2 is SASEGT. Between the trimmed V and J ends, which lost 6 bases and 3 bases, there was a span of 11 bases. This CDR3 is built from 14 residues. CDR3 residues: CASRTGLDTGELFF. The CDR3 region has the DNA TGTGCCAGCAGAACAGGGTTGGACACCGGGGAGCTGTTTTTT.

The V gene is TRBV7-9, the J gene TRBJ2-7; D ambiguous. The V end was cut by 0 bases, the J end by 3 bases, with 6 bases between. The length of the CDR3 is 13 residues. The V gene's germline CDR1 is SEHNR and CDR2 FQNEAQ (reference sequence). The CDR3 sequence: CASSLAQVYEQYF. Here the CDR3 DNA reads TGTGCCAGCAGCTTAGCTCAGGTCTACGAGCAGTACTTC.

This chain connects TRBV5-6 to TRBJ1-1; D uncertain. The V gene lost 2 bases and the J gene lost 0 bases, with 11 bases spanning the gap. The germline V gene encodes CDR1 SGHDT and CDR2 YYEEEE. CDR3 size: 15 residues. CDR3 protein: CASSFRRTMNTEAFF. CDR3 in DNA: TGTGCCAGCAGCTTCAGGAGAACAATGAACACTGAAGCTTTCTTT.

J is TRBJ2-7 and V is TRBV11-3, with D possibly being TRBD1 (6 bases). The germline CDR1 and CDR2 sequences are SGHNT and YENEEA. This CDR3 contains 14 residues. V lost 5 bases and J 4 bases, leaving 15 bases between the germline ends. The CDR3 here is CASSPVGTKYEQYF. CDR3 bases: TGTGCCAGCAGCCCAGTCGGGACAAAGTACGAGCAGTACTTC.

The chain combines TRBV7-9 with TRBJ2-2; D unresolved. CDR1 and CDR2 from the germline V gene are SEHNR and FQNEAQ (reference sequence). The V and J ends lost 5 bases and 5 bases respectively, with 3 bases between them. The CDR3 has 11 residues. The CDR3 DNA sequence: TGTGCCAGCAGCAAGACCGGGGAGCTGTTTTTT. Translation gives CASSKTGELFF. Using reference TRBV7-9 and TRBJ2-2 for the parts outside the CDR3, the full variable domain is DTGVSQNPRHKITKRGQNVTFRCDPISEHNRLYWYRQTLGQGPEFLTYFQNEAQLEKSRLLSDRFSAERPKGSFSTLEIQRTEQGDSAMYLCASSKTGELFFGEGSRLTVL.

The gene calls are TRBV27 and TRBJ1-2; 12 bases map to TRBD1. CDR1 MNHEY and CDR2 SMNVEV come from the germline V gene (reference sequence). The CDR3 has 13 amino acids. V shed 8 bases and J 6 bases; nucleotides not matched to a gene: 4. The CDR3: CASRDRGLDGYTF. The CDR3 DNA is TGTGCCAGCCGGGACAGGGGGCTGGATGGCTACACCTTC.

The chain uses TRBV7-9 and TRBJ2-1; TRBD2 is a possible D gene (5 bases). CDR3 length equals 12 residues. V shed 1 base and J shed 10 bases, with 8 bases lying between them. Germline V gives CDR1 SEHNR, CDR2 FQNEAQ (reference sequence). CDR3 sequence reads: CASSLGGWEQFF. DNA for the CDR3: TGTGCCAGCAGCTTAGGCGGGTGGGAGCAGTTCTTC. Full variable domain (remainder filled in from reference TRBV7-9 and TRBJ2-1): DTGVSQNPRHKITKRGQNVTFRCDPISEHNRLYWYRQTLGQGPEFLTYFQNEAQLEKSRLLSDRFSAERPKGSFSTLEIQRTEQGDSAMYLCASSLGGWEQFFGPGTRLTVL.

This clone was found a few times. The V and J genes are TRBV30 and TRBJ1-6, with D perhaps matching TRBD1 (6 bases). The CDR3 runs 14 residues. V was cut by 0 bases and J by 9 bases, with 12 bases left in between. Germline V gives CDR1 GTSNPN, CDR2 SVGIG (reference sequence). As DNA, the CDR3 is TGTGCCTGGAGTGTAACGGGGGCTAGTTCACCCCTCCACTTT. Protein: CAWSVTGASSPLHF. The variable domain in full, completed from reference TRBV30 and TRBJ1-6, reads SQTIHQWPATLVQPVGSPLSLECTVEGTSNPNLYWYRQAAGRGLQLLFYSVGIGQISSEVPQNLSASRPQDRQFILSSKKLLLSDSGFYLCAWSVTGASSPLHFGNGTRLTVT.

J is TRBJ2-7 and V is TRBV28, with D unclear. Germline V gene lookup returns CDR1 MDHEN and CDR2 SYDVKM. This CDR3 comprises 17 residues. Trimming left V 3 bases short and J 4 bases short, with 22 bases between. The CDR3 spells CASSFRDLSNPFYEQYF. The DNA for the CDR3 is TGTGCCAGCAGTTTTCGAGACCTCTCTAACCCCTTTTACGAGCAGTACTTC. Full variable domain (rest looked up from reference TRBV28 and TRBJ2-7): DVKVTQSSRYLVKRTGEKVFLECVQDMDHENMFWYRQDPGLGLRLIYFSYDVKMKEKGDIPEGYSVSREKKERFSLILESASTNQTSMYLCASSFRDLSNPFYEQYFGPGTRLTVT.

The chain has TRBV7-8 and TRBJ1-5; the D is unclear. Trimming removed 2 bases from V and 7 bases from J, with 12 bases in between. This CDR3 has 14 amino acids. Germline lookup yields CDR1 SGHVS and CDR2 FQNEAQ. This chain's CDR3 is CASSLKRGEQPQHF. The CDR3 DNA is TGTGCCAGCAGCTTAAAGCGCGGGGAGCAGCCCCAGCATTTT.

The chain links TRBV2 to TRBJ2-7, with 9 bases matching TRBD2. Germline V lookup: CDR1 SNHLY, CDR2 FYNNEI. The V gene end was trimmed by 8 bases and the J gene end by 0 bases; junction bases not matched to a gene: 11. The CDR3 loop spans 16 amino acids. DNA for the CDR3: TGTGCCAGCGGACCCCTCGCGCGGGAGGGCTCCTACGAGCAGTACTTC. Translated, it gives CASGPLAREGSYEQYF.

The chain uses TRBV27 and TRBJ2-7; no clear D. V lost 4 bases and J lost 0, with 16 bases in between. CDR1 is MNHEY, CDR2 SMNVEV, per germline (reference sequence). This CDR3 comprises 16 residues. The CDR3 sequence is CASSSSPTVSSYEQYF. The CDR3, as DNA: TGTGCCAGCAGTTCCTCCCCGACGGTCAGCTCCTACGAGCAGTACTTC.

The chain uses TRBV11-2 and TRBJ1-2, with D unresolved. From germline, CDR1 is SGHAT and CDR2 FQNNGV. The V and J ends lost 1 base and 2 bases respectively, with 14 bases between them. CDR3 length: 16 amino acids. The CDR3 protein is CASSLAAPRENYGYTF. DNA for the CDR3: TGTGCCAGCAGCTTAGCCGCTCCCCGTGAGAACTATGGCTACACCTTC.

The CDR3, as DNA: TGTGCCAGCAGCCTGCCGGGACTAGCGGGAGAAGGGCAGTTCTTC. This translates into CASSLPGLAGEGQFF. This chain connects TRBV9 to TRBJ2-1, with TRBD2 identical over 14 bases. The germline V gene has CDR1 SGDLS and CDR2 YYNGEE. This CDR3 is 15 amino acids long. Trimming removed 4 bases from V and 12 bases from J; junction bases left unmatched: 9. The whole variable domain, filled in from reference TRBV9 and TRBJ2-1, reads DSGVTQTPKHLITATGQRVTLRCSPRSGDLSVYWYQQSLDQGLQFLIQYYNGEERAKGNILERFSAQQFPDLHSELNLSSLELGDSALYFCASSLPGLAGEGQFFGPGTRLTVL.

This chain uses TRBV5-1 with TRBJ1-4, with D tentatively TRBD1 (6 bases). Germline loops: CDR1 SGHRS, CDR2 YFSETQ. V lost 4 bases, J lost 0 bases, and 13 bases lay in between. There are 16 residues in the CDR3. CDR3 sequence reads: CASSPDGGATNEKLFF. The DNA for the CDR3 is TGCGCCAGCAGCCCGGATGGGGGCGCAACTAATGAAAAACTGTTTTTT.

This chain links TRBV7-6 with TRBJ2-7; the match to TRBD1 covers 9 bases. Germline V lookup: CDR1 SGHVS, CDR2 FNYEAQ. With 5 bases clipped from V and 0 bases from J, the junction kept 5 bases outside the gene matches. The length of the CDR3 is 15 residues. In DNA form, the CDR3 reads TGTGCCAGCAGCCCCGGACAGGGGCTCTCCTACGAGCAGTACTTC. This gives the protein CASSPGQGLSYEQYF.

V and J are TRBV27 and TRBJ2-3; D is unclear. The CDR3 is 13 residues long. V lost 9 bases, J lost 1 base, and 11 bases lay in between. The germline V gene encodes CDR1 MNHEY and CDR2 SMNVEV (reference sequence). CDR3 coding DNA: TGTGCCAGTTTTCTTGTCGGCACAGATACGCAGTATTTT. As protein: CASFLVGTDTQYF.

The genes are TRBV6-1 and TRBJ2-1; weak D call: TRBD2 (6 bases). V lost 10 bases, J lost 4 bases, and 11 bases lay in between. From germline, CDR1 is MNHNS and CDR2 SASEGT. The CDR3 covers 12 residues. CDR3 sequence: CATTSRYNEQFF. CDR3 sequence (DNA): TGTGCCACCACTAGCCGGTACAATGAGCAGTTCTTC.